This TCR beta chain was obtained from a study of T cells in Graves' hyperthyroidism and ophthalmopathy. The CDR3 spans 16 residues. Trimming at V came to 6 bases and at J to 5 bases, leaving 17 bases not matched to a gene. The germline gives CDR1 SQVTM, CDR2 ANQGSEA. RNA transcripts provided the source from which TCR beta CDR3 regions were amplified. HTBI primers were employed in a first-round RT-PCR of the TCR CDR3. TCRdb re-called the multiplex PCR reads with MiXCR, one entry per CDR3 protein. The sample consists of about 610,000 distinct CDR3 sequences, under 60% of them appearing once. This clonotype was seen ten or more times.

This clonotype was obtained from a woman aged 18-29 years with Graves' hyperthyroidism. Sequencing used peripheral blood or thyroid tissue (not recorded which). V usage is TRBV29-1 and J usage is TRBJ2-7, with TRBD1 matching over 9 bases. The CDR3 is CSVSSGTGKVRHEQYF. CDR3 coding DNA: TGCAGCGTATCATCCGGGACAGGGAAAGTTCGCCACGAGCAGTACTTC.